Given below is one T cell receptor (beta chain) in context. Its cognate antigen is unknown. These data are taken from a study of response to subunit inactivated influenza vaccine. Trimming shortened V by 0 bases and J by 7 bases, and 19 bases separated the two germline ends. Germline assignment: CDR1 LNHNV and CDR2 YYDKDF (reference sequence). This CDR3 is built from 16 residues. A single record per CDR3 protein comes from TCRdb applying MiXCR to the RT-PCR reads. The sample yields about 160,000 distinct CDR3 sequences, roughly 10% seen once. Notes on the study in general: Authors suggested that a seasonal influenza vaccination recruits few new T cells each time.

The J gene is TRBJ2-7, the V gene TRBV15; D perhaps matches TRBD1 (6 bases). This TCR derives from a man between 50 and 59 years old who received an inactivated influenza vaccine. Sequences were derived from non-naive T cells sorted from PBMCs, sampled roughly 48 days after vaccination. The CDR3 nucleotides are TGTGCCACCAGCAGAGATCCACAGGGTTGGTCGGAAGAGCAGTACTTC. This translates into CATSRDPQGWSEEQYF. Combining the CDR3 with reference TRBV15 and TRBJ2-7 gives the whole variable domain DAMVIQNPRYQVTQFGKPVTLSCSQTLNHNVMYWYQQKSSQAPKLLFHYYDKDFNNEADTPDNFQSRRPNTSFCFLDIRSPGLGDTAMYLCATSRDPQGWSEEQYFGPGTRLTVT.